This record covers a single TCR beta chain. The CDR3 extends over 17 amino acids. V was pared by 3 bases and J by 0 bases, with 8 bases of the junction left unmatched. The germline V gene encodes CDR1 LNHNV and CDR2 YYDKDF (reference sequence). This sample was taken from a study of blood T cell repertoires in COVID-19. At the level of the study: Nucleic acid was either cDNA or gDNA, and it came from T cells, B-cell-depleted T cells, or PBMCs.

TCRdb's copy holds only in-frame clones and misses some; the assay was immunoSEQ multiplex PCR. The data show roughly 380,000 clones, around nine tenths seen once. Sample: PBMCs or T cells enriched from blood (not recorded which). The rearrangement uses TRBV15 and TRBJ1-5, with 7 bases aligning to TRBD1. The TCR was taken from a woman under 40 who had been exposed to COVID-19. The CDR3 coding sequence is TGTGCCACCAGCAGGGATTGGGGACAGTTTAGCAATCAGCCCCAGCATTTT. It encodes CATSRDWGQFSNQPQHF.